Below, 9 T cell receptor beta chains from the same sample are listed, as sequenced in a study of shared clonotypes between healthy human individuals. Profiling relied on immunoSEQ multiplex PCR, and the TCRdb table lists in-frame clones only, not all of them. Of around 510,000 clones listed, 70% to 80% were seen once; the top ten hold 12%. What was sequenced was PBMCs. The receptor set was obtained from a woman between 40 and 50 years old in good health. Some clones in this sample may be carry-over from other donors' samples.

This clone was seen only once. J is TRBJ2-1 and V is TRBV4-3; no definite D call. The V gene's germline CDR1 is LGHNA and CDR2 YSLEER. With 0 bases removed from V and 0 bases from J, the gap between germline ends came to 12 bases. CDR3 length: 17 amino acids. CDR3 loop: CASSQDPVRSSYNEQFF. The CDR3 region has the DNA TGCGCCAGCAGCCAAGACCCAGTCCGTAGCTCCTACAATGAGCAGTTCTTC.

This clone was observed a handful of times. CDR3 bases: TGTGCCAGCAGTTTGGGTTTGTGGTTCGGGGCATACGAGCAGTACTTC. Translating it yields CASSLGLWFGAYEQYF. V is TRBV28 and J is TRBJ2-7; D is tentatively TRBD1 or TRBD2 (5 bases each). Germline V gene data show CDR1 as MDHEN and CDR2 as SYDVKM. Trimming shortened V by 3 bases and J by 4 bases, and 19 bases separated the two germline ends. CDR3 size: 16 residues. Looking up the rest from reference TRBV28 and TRBJ2-7 gives the full variable domain: DVKVTQSSRYLVKRTGEKVFLECVQDMDHENMFWYRQDPGLGLRLIYFSYDVKMKEKGDIPEGYSVSREKKERFSLILESASTNQTSMYLCASSLGLWFGAYEQYFGPGTRLTVT.

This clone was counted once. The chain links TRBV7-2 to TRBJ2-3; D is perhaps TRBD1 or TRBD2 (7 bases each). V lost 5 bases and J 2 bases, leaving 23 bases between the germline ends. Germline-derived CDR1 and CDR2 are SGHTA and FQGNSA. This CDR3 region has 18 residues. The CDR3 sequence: CASSPQGGSPLNTDTQYF. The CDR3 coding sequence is TGTGCCAGCAGCCCCCAGGGGGGGAGCCCCCTAAACACAGATACGCAGTATTTT.

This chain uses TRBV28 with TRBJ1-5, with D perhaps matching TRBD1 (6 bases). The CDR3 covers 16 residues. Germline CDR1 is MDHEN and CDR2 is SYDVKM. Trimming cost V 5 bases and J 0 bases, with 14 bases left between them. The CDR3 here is CASSPRRGSSNQPQHF. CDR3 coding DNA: TGTGCCAGCAGTCCCCGAAGGGGGAGTAGCAATCAGCCCCAGCATTTT. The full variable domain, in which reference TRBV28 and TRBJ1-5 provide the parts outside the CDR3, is DVKVTQSSRYLVKRTGEKVFLECVQDMDHENMFWYRQDPGLGLRLIYFSYDVKMKEKGDIPEGYSVSREKKERFSLILESASTNQTSMYLCASSPRRGSSNQPQHFGDGTRLSIL.

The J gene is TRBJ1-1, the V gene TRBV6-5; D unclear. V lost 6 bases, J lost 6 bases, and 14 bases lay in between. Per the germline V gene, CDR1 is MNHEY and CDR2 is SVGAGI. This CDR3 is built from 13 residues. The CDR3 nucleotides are TGTGCCAGCAGCCCCTTGGGTGGGGCTGAAGCTTTCTTT. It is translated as CASSPLGGAEAFF.

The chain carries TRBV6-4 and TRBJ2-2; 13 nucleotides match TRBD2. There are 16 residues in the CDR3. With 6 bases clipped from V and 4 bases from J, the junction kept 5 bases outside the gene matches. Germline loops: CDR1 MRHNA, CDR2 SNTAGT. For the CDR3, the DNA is TGTGCCAGCAGCGAGGGACTAGCGGGAACCACCGGGGAGCTGTTTTTT. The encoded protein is CASSEGLAGTTGELFF.

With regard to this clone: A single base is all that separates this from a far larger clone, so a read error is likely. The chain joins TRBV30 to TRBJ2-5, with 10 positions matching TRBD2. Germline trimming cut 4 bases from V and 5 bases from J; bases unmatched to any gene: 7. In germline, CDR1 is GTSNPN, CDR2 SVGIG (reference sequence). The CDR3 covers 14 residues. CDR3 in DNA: TGTGCCTGGACTAGCGGGAGCTCTCAGGAGACCCAGTACTTC. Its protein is CAWTSGSSQETQYF. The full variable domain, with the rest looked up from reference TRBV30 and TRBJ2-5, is SQTIHQWPATLVQPVGSPLSLECTVEGTSNPNLYWYRQAAGRGLQLLFYSVGIGQISSEVPQNLSASRPQDRQFILSSKKLLLSDSGFYLCAWTSGSSQETQYFGPGTRLLVL.

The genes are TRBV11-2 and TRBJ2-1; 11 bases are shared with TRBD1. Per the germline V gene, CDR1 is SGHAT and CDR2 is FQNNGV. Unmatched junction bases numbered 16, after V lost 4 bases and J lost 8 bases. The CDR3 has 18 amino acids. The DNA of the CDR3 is TGTGCCAGCAGCTACACCCGCAGATGGACAGGGGGCTGGGATGAGCAGTTCTTC. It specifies CASSYTRRWTGGWDEQFF. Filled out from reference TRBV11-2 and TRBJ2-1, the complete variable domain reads EAGVAQSPRYKIIEKRQSVAFWCNPISGHATLYWYQQILGQGPKLLIQFQNNGVVDDSQLPKDRFSAERLKGVDSTLKIQPAKLEDSAVYLCASSYTRRWTGGWDEQFFGPGTRLTVL.

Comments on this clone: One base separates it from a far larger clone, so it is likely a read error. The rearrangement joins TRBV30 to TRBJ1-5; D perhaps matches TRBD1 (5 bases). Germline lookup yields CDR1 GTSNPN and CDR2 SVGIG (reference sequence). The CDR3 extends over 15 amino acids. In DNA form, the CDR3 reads TGTGCCTGGAGTCTGACGGGGCCTAGCAATCAGCTCCAGCATTTT. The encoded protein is CAWSLTGPSNQLQHF.